The T cell receptor beta chain under discussion was sequenced for a study of beta chain features in type 1 diabetes. Overall study context: No patient-donor differences in age, gender, total cells or subset yield. Study-level results: Patients with Type 1 diabetes showed moderately but significantly shorter TCRB CDR3s in all four CD4+ subsets. Possibly, sequencing cDNA over-represented cells that had high TCR expression levels.

In this sample, this clone turned up a few times. Its target is not known. It was via CD45RO/CCR7/CD25/CD127/CD95/CD27 that CD4+ naive, central memory, regulatory and stem cell-like memory cells were sorted. The authors reverse transcribed all of the isolated RNA, so sequencing captured expressed TCRB transcripts. Method: immunoSEQ multiplex PCR; TCRdb's copy keeps in-frame clones and lacks some. The data hold fewer than 200,000 clones, with about an eighth observed a single time. V gave up 1 base and J gave up 2 bases, with 11 bases separating them. The CDR3 loop spans 15 amino acids. CDR1 is SGHNT, CDR2 YYREEE, per germline (reference sequence).

The rearrangement joins TRBV5-4 to TRBJ2-3, with D possibly being TRBD2 (5 bases). The sequence derives from a woman between 18 and 29 years old in good health. The sequencing input was central memory CD4+ T cells from blood. The CDR3 is CASSLPSGDTDTQYF. DNA of the CDR3: TGTGCCAGCAGCTTGCCAAGCGGCGACACAGATACGCAGTATTTT.